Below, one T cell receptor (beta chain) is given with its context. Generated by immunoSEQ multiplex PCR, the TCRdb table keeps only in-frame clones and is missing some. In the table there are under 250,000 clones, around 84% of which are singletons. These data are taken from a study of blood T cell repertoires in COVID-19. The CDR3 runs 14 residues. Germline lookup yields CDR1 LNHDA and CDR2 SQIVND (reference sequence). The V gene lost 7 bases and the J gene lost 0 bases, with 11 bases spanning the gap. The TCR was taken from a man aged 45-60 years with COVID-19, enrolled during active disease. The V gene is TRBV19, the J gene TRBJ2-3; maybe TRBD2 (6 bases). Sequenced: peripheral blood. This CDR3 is CASKPGTSTDTQYF. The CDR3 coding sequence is TGTGCCAGTAAGCCGGGGACTAGCACAGATACGCAGTATTTT.